This section outlines one T cell receptor (beta chain) sequence together with its context. The junction departs from germline at one end; a sequencing error may be responsible. Germline V lookup: CDR1 SNHLY, CDR2 FYNNEI. The CDR3 is 15 residues long. The record originates from a study of blood T cell repertoires in COVID-19. Sequencing was performed with immunoSEQ multiplex PCR; in TCRdb, only in-frame clones are kept and a portion is missing. The table shows roughly 370,000 clones, with around nine tenths occurring only once. The TCR sequence derives from a woman aged 50 to 65 who had recovered from COVID-19. The specimen sequenced was PBMCs or T cells enriched from blood (not recorded which). This chain links TRBV2 with TRBJ2-2; D is perhaps TRBD2 (6 bases). CDR3: CASSLRGTNPGELFF. The CDR3 nucleotides read TGTGCCAGCAGCCTGCGGGGCACGAACCCCGGGGAGCTGTTTTTT. The variable domain in full, completed from reference TRBV2 and TRBJ2-2, reads EPEVTQTPSHQVTQMGQEVILRCVPISNHLYFYWYRQILGQKVEFLVSFYNNEISEKSEIFDDQFSVERPDGSNFTLKIRSTKLEDSAMYFCASSLRGTNPGELFFGEGSRLTVL.